The 18 T cell receptor beta chains reported below all come from one sample, sequenced in a study of radiotherapy plus CTLA-4 blockade in lung cancer. Assay used: immunoSEQ multiplex PCR; TCRdb lists only in-frame clones, some missing. The sample holds tens of thousands of clones; 60% to 85% are singletons and the top ten take roughly 13%. The source material was peripheral blood, sampled from a patient treated with radiotherapy plus ipilimumab. The receptors originated from a human donor with non-small cell lung cancer that progressed on radiotherapy plus ipilimumab.

The rearrangement joins TRBV4-1 to TRBJ2-1; 10 positions match TRBD2. CDR3 length: 17 residues. Looked up from germline, CDR1 is MGHRA and CDR2 is YSYEKL. V dropped 1 base and J dropped 6; count of bases not matched to a gene: 9. In DNA form, the CDR3 reads TGCGCCAGCAGCCAAGCGGCTAGCGGGAGTAGATCCAATGAGCAGTTCTTC. Translating it yields CASSQAASGSRSNEQFF.

This chain links TRBV10-2 with TRBJ1-2; D not resolved. Germline V gene data show CDR1 as WSHSY and CDR2 as SAAADI. The CDR3 has 14 amino acids. The V end lost 2 bases, the J end lost 8 bases, and 15 bases lay between the germline ends. DNA of the CDR3: TGCGCCAGCAGTGAGCGGCTTTCAATCGGCGGCTACACCTTC. Translation: CASSERLSIGGYTF.

The chain carries TRBV18 and TRBJ2-5; D possibly corresponds to TRBD2 (6 bases). Germline V gene data show CDR1 as KGHSH and CDR2 as LQKENI. The CDR3 consists of 13 residues. The CDR3 sequence is CATRAGGGETQYF. Written as DNA, the CDR3 is TGTGCTACCCGCGCCGGGGGTGGAGAGACCCAGTACTTC.

This rearrangement joins TRBV4-1 to TRBJ1-4; 10 nucleotides match TRBD1. This CDR3 is built from 15 residues. J gave up 11 bases and V 3 bases, and 9 bases lay outside the gene matches. Germline CDR1 MGHRA, CDR2 YSYEKL. CDR3: CASSQAGTGDVKLFF. The CDR3 nucleotides are TGCGCCAGCAGCCAGGCCGGGACAGGGGACGTGAAACTGTTTTTT.

In this sample, this clone turned up once. The chain links TRBV2 to TRBJ2-7; D tentatively reads TRBD1 or TRBD2 (6 bases each). This CDR3 is 13 amino acids long. Trimming shortened V by 7 bases and J by 3 bases, and 13 bases separated the two germline ends. Germline CDR1 SNHLY, CDR2 FYNNEI. The CDR3 loop is CASTRGGNYEQYF. The CDR3 DNA is TGTGCCAGCACCCGAGGGGGGAACTACGAGCAGTACTTC.

In this sample, this clone turned up a few times. V and J are TRBV10-3 and TRBJ1-5, with 8 bases aligning to TRBD1. The V segment lost 4 bases and the J segment 3 bases; nucleotides outside the gene matches: 5. This CDR3 contains 15 residues. Germline-derived CDR1 and CDR2 are ENHRY and SYGVKD. DNA for the CDR3: TGTGCCATCAGTGGGACAGGGTCTCCCAATCAGCCCCAGCATTTT. Translated: CAISGTGSPNQPQHF.

J is TRBJ2-3 and V is TRBV6-1; 8 nucleotides match TRBD1. Germline V lookup: CDR1 MNHNS, CDR2 SASEGT. The CDR3 runs to 14 residues. V lost 11 bases, J lost 6 bases, and 13 bases stayed unmatched. In nucleotides, the CDR3 is TGTGCCGCGAGTTTCGGACAGGGTCACGATACGCAGTATTTT. Translated, it gives CAASFGQGHDTQYF.

The gene calls are TRBV4-1 and TRBJ2-7; D is unresolved. In germline, CDR1 is MGHRA, CDR2 YSYEKL. The CDR3 is 16 amino acids. V lost 0 bases and J 0 bases, leaving 12 bases between the germline ends. CDR3 sequence: CASSQDWTVVSYEQYF. Written as DNA, the CDR3 is TGCGCCAGCAGCCAAGATTGGACGGTTGTCTCCTACGAGCAGTACTTC.

This chain links TRBV5-1 with TRBJ1-1; tentative D call: TRBD1 (6 bases). V gave up 2 bases and J gave up 3 bases, with 11 bases separating them. Germline values: CDR1 SGHRS, CDR2 YFSETQ. CDR3 size: 14 residues. CDR3 sequence: CASSFTGRDTEAFF. CDR3 bases: TGCGCCAGCAGCTTTACAGGGAGGGACACTGAAGCTTTCTTT.

Here the CDR3 DNA reads TGTGCCAGCAAGATGGGCCTATATAGCAATCAGCCCCAGCATTTT. Amino acids: CASKMGLYSNQPQHF. The V gene is TRBV2, the J gene TRBJ1-5; D is unclear. CDR3 length equals 15 residues. CDR1 is SNHLY, CDR2 FYNNEI, per germline. The ends were cut back, 7 bases at V and 0 bases at J, with 13 bases in the middle.

This sequence joins TRBV4-1 and TRBJ2-2; TRBD2 matches at 7 bases. Germline V CDR1 and CDR2: MGHRA, YSYEKL. Trimming cost V 5 bases and J 1 base; bases outside gene matches: 4. The CDR3 is 15 residues long. CDR3 sequence: CASSLLAGNTGELFF. The CDR3 DNA reads TGCGCCAGCAGCTTATTAGCGGGGAACACCGGGGAGCTGTTTTTT.

The V and J genes are TRBV19 and TRBJ1-2; 11 nucleotides align to TRBD1. Per the germline V gene, CDR1 is LNHDA and CDR2 is SQIVND (reference sequence). The CDR3 covers 15 residues. With V trimmed by 4 bases and J by 3 bases, 4 bases remained unmatched. CDR3 residues: CASSRPGQGDYGYTF. CDR3 in DNA: TGTGCCAGTAGTAGGCCGGGACAGGGGGACTATGGCTACACCTTC.

This chain joins TRBV30 and TRBJ1-1; no definite D call. The germline gives CDR1 GTSNPN, CDR2 SVGIG (reference sequence). Trimming cost V 1 base and J 3 bases, with 3 bases left between them. The CDR3 extends over 11 amino acids. The CDR3 nucleotides read TGTGCCTGGAGTGAGGACACTGAAGCTTTCTTT. It is translated as CAWSEDTEAFF.

This clone came up a few times. This sequence joins TRBV7-9 and TRBJ1-2, with a weak D call TRBD1 (6 bases). The CDR3 contains 14 residues. Germline CDR1 is SEHNR and CDR2 is FQNEAQ (reference sequence). Trimming removed 5 bases at V and 5 bases at J, with 15 bases between. Here the CDR3 reads CASSLGGQGYGYTF. DNA for the CDR3: TGTGCCAGCAGCCTAGGTGGCCAGGGGTATGGCTACACCTTC.

This clone was counted a single time. The V gene is TRBV7-9, the J gene TRBJ2-5; D is uncertain. CDR3 length: 13 residues. The germline V gene encodes CDR1 SEHNR and CDR2 FQNEAQ (reference sequence). V was clipped by 1 base and J by 3 bases, with 6 bases between them. CDR3 DNA: TGTGCCAGCAGCTTAGGGGGAAAAGAGACCCAGTACTTC. Translation gives CASSLGGKETQYF.

This clone appeared a few times. V usage is TRBV9 and J usage is TRBJ1-5; the D gene is possibly TRBD1 (5 bases). The V and J ends lost 4 bases and 7 bases respectively, with 12 bases between them. Germline values: CDR1 SGDLS, CDR2 YYNGEE. This CDR3 has 13 amino acids. In nucleotides, the CDR3 is TGTGCCAGCAGCTTCGGGACTGTGCAGCCCCAGCATTTT. Amino acid sequence: CASSFGTVQPQHF.

The rearrangement joins TRBV5-6 to TRBJ2-5; 7 bases are a match to TRBD2. The CDR3 extends over 12 amino acids. CDR1 and CDR2 from the germline V gene are SGHDT and YYEEEE. V dropped 6 bases and J dropped 7; count of bases not matched to a gene: 6. The CDR3 sequence is CASTREGGTQYF. The CDR3 region has the DNA TGTGCCAGCACCAGGGAGGGAGGGACCCAGTACTTC.

This chain connects TRBV9 to TRBJ2-1, with D tentatively TRBD2 (5 bases). The CDR3 sequence is 18 residues long. Germline values: CDR1 SGDLS, CDR2 YYNGEE. Deletions cut 4 bases from V and 4 bases from J, with 24 bases between. The CDR3: CASSPTVRRGSGYNEQFF. CDR3 DNA sequence: TGTGCCAGCAGCCCTACTGTAAGACGGGGTTCGGGGTACAATGAGCAGTTCTTC.